The entry below describes one T cell receptor beta chain. Trimming removed 1 base at V and 9 bases at J, with 16 bases between. This CDR3 is 15 amino acids long. CDR1 is SGHTA, CDR2 FQGNSA, per germline. The source of the sample is a study of chemoradiotherapy in HPV16-positive cancers. Profiling relied on immunoSEQ multiplex PCR, and the TCRdb table lists in-frame clones only, not all of them. The data contain around 62,000 clones, 88% of them singletons. The input for sequencing was blood, taken from a patient who underwent chemoradiotherapy. This clonotype was sampled from a human donor with HPV-associated anogenital cancer. The chain uses TRBV7-2 and TRBJ1-5; D gene ambiguous. As DNA, the CDR3 is TGTGCCAGCAGCTTAGAGGGCGCAGCCGTGGGGCCCCAGCATTTT. Translated, it gives CASSLEGAAVGPQHF.